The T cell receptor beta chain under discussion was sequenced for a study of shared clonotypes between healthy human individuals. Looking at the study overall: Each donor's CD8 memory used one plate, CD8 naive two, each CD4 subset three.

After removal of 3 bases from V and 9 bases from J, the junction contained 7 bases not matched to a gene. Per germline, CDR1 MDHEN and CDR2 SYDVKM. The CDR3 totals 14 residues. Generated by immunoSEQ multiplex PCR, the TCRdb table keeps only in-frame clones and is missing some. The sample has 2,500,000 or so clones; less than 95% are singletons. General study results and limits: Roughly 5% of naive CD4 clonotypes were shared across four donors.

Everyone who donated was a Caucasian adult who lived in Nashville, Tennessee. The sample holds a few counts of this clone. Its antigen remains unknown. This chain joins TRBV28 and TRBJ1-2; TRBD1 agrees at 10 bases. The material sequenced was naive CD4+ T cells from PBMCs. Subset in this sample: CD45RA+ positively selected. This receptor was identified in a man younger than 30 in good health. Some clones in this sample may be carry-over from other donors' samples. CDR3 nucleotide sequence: TGTGCCAGCAGTTTTTGGACAGGGGGTCGTCGCTACACCTTC. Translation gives CASSFWTGGRRYTF.